This T cell receptor beta chain was sequenced during a study of persistence of HIV-infected CD4 T cells. Study overall: Donors had been on suppressive ART for a median of about 8 years. Blood samples, up to about 200 mL, came from multiple time points, except two leukapheresis donors sampled once.

The immunoSEQ assay was version 4, run in survey mode. Template was genomic DNA at 10 ng/uL, with up to 1 ug used per sample. Profiled with immunoSEQ multiplex PCR; TCRdb holds only in-frame clones, not every one. The sample has about 14,000 clones; roughly 66% are singletons. The CDR3 has 15 amino acids. Germline V gene sequence: CDR1 WSHSY, CDR2 SAAADI. V lost 0 bases to trimming and J lost 6 bases, with 14 bases between them. The stimulus was an HIV-1 Gag 15-mer peptide pool, 0.8 to 1 ug/peptide/mL. Sorting of responding CD4+ T cells relied on upregulated CD40 ligand together with CD69. Donors were HIV-1-infected adults who began suppressive ART during chronic infection. With regard to this clone: Its antigen is undetermined.

The clonotype comes from an adult man with HIV who was CMV-seropositive. The genes are TRBV10-2 and TRBJ1-1; tentative D call: TRBD1 (6 bases). Sample: CD4+ T cells sorted from PBMCs after roughly 18-hour stimulation, taken from a patient who received antiretroviral therapy. CDR3 in amino acids: CASSESRGKGAEAFF. CDR3 coding DNA: TGCGCCAGCAGTGAGTCTAGGGGGAAAGGCGCTGAAGCTTTCTTT.